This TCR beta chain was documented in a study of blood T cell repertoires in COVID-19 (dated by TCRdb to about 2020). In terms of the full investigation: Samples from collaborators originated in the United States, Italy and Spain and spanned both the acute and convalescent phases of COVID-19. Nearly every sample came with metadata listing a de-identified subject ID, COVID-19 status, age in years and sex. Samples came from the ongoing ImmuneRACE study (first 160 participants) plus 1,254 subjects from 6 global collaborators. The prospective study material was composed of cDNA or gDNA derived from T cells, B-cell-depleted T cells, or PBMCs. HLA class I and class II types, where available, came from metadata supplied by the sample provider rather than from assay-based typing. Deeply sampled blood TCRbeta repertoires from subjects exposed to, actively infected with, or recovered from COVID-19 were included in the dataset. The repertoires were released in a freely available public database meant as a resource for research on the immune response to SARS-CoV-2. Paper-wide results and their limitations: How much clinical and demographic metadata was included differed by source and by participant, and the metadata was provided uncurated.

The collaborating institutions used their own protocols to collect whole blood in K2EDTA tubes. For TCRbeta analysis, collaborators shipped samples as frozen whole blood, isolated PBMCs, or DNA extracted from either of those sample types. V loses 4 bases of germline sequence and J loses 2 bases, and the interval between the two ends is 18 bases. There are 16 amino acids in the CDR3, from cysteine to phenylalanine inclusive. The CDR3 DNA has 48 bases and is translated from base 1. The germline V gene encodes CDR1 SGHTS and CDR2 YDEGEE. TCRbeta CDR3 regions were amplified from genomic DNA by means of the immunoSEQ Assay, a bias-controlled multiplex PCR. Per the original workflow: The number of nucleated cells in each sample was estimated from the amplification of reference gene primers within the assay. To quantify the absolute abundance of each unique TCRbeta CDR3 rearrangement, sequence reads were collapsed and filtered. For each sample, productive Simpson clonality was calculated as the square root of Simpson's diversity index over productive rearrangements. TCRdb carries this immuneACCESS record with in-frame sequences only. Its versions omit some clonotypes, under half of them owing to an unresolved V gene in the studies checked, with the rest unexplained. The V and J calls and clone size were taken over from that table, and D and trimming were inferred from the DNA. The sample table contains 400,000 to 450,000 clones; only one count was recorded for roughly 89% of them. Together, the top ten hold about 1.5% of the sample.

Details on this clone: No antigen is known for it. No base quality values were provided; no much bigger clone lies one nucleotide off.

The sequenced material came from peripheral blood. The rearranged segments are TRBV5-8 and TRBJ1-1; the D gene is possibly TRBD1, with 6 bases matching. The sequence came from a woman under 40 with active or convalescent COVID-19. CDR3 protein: CASSAINRASNTEAFF. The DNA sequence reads TGTGCCAGCAGCGCCATCAACAGGGCGAGTAACACTGAAGCTTTCTTT.